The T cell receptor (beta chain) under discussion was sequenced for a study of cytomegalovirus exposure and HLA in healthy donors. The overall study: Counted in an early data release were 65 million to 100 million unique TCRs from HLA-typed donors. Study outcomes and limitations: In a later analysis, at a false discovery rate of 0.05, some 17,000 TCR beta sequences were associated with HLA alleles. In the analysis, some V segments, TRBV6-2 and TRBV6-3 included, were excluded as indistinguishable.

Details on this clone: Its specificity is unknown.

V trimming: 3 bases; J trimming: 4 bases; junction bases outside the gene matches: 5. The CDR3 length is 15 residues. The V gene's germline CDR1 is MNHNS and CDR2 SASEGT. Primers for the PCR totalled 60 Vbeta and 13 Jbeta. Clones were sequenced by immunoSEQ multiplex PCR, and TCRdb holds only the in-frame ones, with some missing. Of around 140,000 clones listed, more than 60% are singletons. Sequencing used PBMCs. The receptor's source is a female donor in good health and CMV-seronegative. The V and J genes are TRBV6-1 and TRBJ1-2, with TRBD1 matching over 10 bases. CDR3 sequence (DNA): TGTGCCAGCAGTGATAATGACAGGGGGCTCTATGGCTACACCTTC. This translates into CASSDNDRGLYGYTF.